This TCR beta chain was documented in a study of CD8 T cells in ankylosing spondylitis. The study, taken as a whole, reports: From matched ankylosing spondylitis synovial fluid, disease-linked clones were reportedly recovered at significantly enriched levels. Past research had described some motif variants in reactive arthritis synovial fluid and blood. Clones that were linked to disease were CD8+ and were relatively rare in peripheral blood. A TCR beta motif of roughly 8 highly homologous variants appeared characteristic of ankylosing spondylitis blood.

MiXCR was run by TCRdb on the 5' RACE reads, yielding one entry per CDR3 protein. The data contain almost 250,000 distinct CDR3 sequences, roughly 32% of them singletons. Regarding this clonotype: Its antigen remains unknown.

Germline lookup yields CDR1 DFQATT and CDR2 SNEGSKA (reference sequence). The CDR3 contains 14 residues. V was clipped by 6 bases and J by 3 bases; unmatched bases: 5. The V call is TRBV20-1, the J call TRBJ2-1, with 10 bases lining up with TRBD1. The sequenced sample was blood, either unsorted or a sorted T cell fraction (not recorded which). The source of this sequence is a male donor with ankylosing spondylitis or in good health (not recorded which). The CDR3 protein is CSAMGQGYYNEQFF. CDR3 in DNA: TGCAGTGCCATGGGACAGGGGTACTACAATGAGCAGTTCTTC.